This TCR beta chain was obtained from a study of blood T cell repertoires in COVID-19. Overall study: Donors in the United States, Italy and Spain gave samples during acute or convalescent COVID-19.

A Seattle source enrolled patients during active infection and followed them longitudinally. Per the authors' pipeline: Reference gene primer amplification in the assay estimated nucleated cell counts. The method was immunoSEQ multiplex PCR; TCRdb's version includes in-frame clones alone and lacks a portion of them. V, J and clone size are those of that table, while D and trimming were read from the DNA. This table has 180,000 or so clones, approximately 80% appearing once. This CDR3 comprises 16 residues. Germline CDR1 is LNHDA and CDR2 is SQIVND (reference sequence). Germline trimming cut 5 bases from V and 0 bases from J; bases unmatched to any gene: 7.

The clonotype comes from a woman aged 40-49 years with COVID-19, enrolled during active disease. The chain uses TRBV19 and TRBJ2-7; the match to TRBD2 covers 10 bases. What was sequenced was peripheral blood. In DNA form, the CDR3 reads TGTGCCAGTAGTGATCCCGGGACTAGCGCCTCCTACGAGCAGTACTTC. Protein product: CASSDPGTSASYEQYF.